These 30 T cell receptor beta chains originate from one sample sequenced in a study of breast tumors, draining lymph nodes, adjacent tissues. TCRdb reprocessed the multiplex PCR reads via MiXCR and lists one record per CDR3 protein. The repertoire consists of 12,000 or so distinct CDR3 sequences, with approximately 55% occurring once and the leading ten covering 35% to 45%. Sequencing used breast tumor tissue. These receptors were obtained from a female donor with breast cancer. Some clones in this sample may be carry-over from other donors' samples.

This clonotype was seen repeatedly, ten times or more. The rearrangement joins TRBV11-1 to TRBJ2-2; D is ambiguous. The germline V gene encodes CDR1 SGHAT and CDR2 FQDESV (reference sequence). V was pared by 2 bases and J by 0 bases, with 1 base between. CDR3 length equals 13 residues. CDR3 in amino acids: CASSLSNTGELFF. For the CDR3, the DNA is TGTGCCAGCAGCTTATCGAACACCGGGGAGCTGTTTTTT.

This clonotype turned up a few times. In DNA, the CDR3 is TGCGCCAGCAGCCAGGGGACTAGCGGGAGGGCTTGGGAGCAGTACTTC. Translation: CASSQGTSGRAWEQYF. This chain links TRBV4-3 with TRBJ2-7, with TRBD2 matching 16 bases. Germline V lookup: CDR1 LGHNA, CDR2 YSLEER. The CDR3 is 16 amino acids. The junction had 6 bases not matched to a gene; V was cut back by 3 bases and J by 7 bases.

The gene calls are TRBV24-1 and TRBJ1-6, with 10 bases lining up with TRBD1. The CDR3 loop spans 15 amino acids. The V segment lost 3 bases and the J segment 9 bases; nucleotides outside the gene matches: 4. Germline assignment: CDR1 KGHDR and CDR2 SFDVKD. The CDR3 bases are TGTGCCACCAGTGATACCGGGACAGGGGTTTCACCCCTCCACTTT. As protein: CATSDTGTGVSPLHF.

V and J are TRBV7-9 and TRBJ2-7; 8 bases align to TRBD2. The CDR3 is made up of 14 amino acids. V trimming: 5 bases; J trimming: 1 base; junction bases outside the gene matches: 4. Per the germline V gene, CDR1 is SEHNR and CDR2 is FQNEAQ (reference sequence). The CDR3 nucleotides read TGTGCCAGCAGCCTAACTAGCGGATCCTACGAGCAGTACTTC. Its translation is CASSLTSGSYEQYF.

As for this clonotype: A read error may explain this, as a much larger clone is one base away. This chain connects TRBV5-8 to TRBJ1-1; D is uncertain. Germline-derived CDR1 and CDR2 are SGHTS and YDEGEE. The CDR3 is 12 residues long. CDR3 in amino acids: CACSPTGSEAFF. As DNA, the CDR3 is TGTGCCTGCAGTCCGACCGGGAGCGAAGCTTTCTTT. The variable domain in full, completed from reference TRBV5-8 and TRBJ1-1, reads EAGVTQSPTHLIKTRGQQATLRCSPISGHTSVYWYQQALGLGLQFLLWYDEGEERNRGNFPPRFSGRQFPNYSSELNVNALELEDSALYLCACSPTGSEAFFGQGTRLTVV.

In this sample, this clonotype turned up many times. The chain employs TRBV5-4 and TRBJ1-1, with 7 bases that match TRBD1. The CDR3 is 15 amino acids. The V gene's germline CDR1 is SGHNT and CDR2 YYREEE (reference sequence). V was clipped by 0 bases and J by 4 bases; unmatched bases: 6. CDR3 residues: CASSLGAAGGTEAFF. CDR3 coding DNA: TGTGCCAGCAGCTTGGGGGCCGCAGGGGGCACTGAAGCTTTCTTT.

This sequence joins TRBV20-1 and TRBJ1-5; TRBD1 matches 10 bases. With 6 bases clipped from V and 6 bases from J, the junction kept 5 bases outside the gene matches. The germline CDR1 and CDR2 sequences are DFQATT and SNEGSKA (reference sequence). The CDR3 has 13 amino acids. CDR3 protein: CSARDRGGQPQHF. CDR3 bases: TGCAGTGCCCGGGACAGGGGCGGTCAGCCCCAGCATTTT.

The CDR3 protein is CSVGISGRTDTQYF. CDR3 bases: TGCAGCGTGGGGATAAGCGGGAGAACAGATACGCAGTATTTT. The rearrangement links TRBV29-1 to TRBJ2-3, with TRBD2 identical over 8 bases. The V segment lost 6 bases and the J segment 3 bases; nucleotides outside the gene matches: 8. Germline CDR1 reads SQVTM; CDR2 reads ANQGSEA. This CDR3 has 14 amino acids.

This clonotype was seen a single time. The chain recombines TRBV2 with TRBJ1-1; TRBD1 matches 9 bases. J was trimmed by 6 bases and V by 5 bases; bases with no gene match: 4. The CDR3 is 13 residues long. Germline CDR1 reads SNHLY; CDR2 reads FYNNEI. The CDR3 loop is CASSPWTGAEAFF. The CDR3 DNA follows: TGTGCCAGCAGTCCTTGGACAGGGGCTGAAGCTTTCTTT.

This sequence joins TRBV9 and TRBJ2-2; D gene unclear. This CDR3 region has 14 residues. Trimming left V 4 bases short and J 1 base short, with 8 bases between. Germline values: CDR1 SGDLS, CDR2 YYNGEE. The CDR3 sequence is CASSPLMNTGELFF. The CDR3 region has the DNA TGTGCCAGCAGCCCCCTAATGAACACCGGGGAGCTGTTTTTT.

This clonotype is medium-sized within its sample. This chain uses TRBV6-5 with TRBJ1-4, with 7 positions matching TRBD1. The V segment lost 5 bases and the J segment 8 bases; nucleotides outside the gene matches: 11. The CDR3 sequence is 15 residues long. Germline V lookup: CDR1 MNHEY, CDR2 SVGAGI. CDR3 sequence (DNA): TGTGCCAGCAGTGGGGAGACAGGGACGGGCGAAAAACTGTTTTTT. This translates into CASSGETGTGEKLFF.

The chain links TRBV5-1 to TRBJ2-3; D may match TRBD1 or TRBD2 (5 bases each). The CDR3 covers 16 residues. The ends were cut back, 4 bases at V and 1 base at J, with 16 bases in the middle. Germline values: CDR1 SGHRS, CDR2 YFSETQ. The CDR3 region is CASSLEGPLGTDTQYF. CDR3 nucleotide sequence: TGCGCCAGCAGCCTTGAGGGACCCCTCGGCACAGATACGCAGTATTTT.

The CDR3 sequence: CASSKGTDATNEKLFF. In DNA form, the CDR3 reads TGTGCCAGCAGTAAGGGGACAGACGCAACTAATGAAAAACTGTTTTTT. V gene TRBV6-2 or TRBV6-3 combines with J gene TRBJ1-4, with 7 bases that match TRBD1. The germline gives CDR1 MNHEY, CDR2 SVGEGT. V was pared by 5 bases and J by 0 bases, with 6 bases of the junction left unmatched. This CDR3 contains 16 residues.

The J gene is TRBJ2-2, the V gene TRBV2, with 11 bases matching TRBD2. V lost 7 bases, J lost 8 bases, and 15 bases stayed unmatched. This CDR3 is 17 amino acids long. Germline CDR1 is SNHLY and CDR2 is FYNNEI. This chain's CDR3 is CASKSLAGASTGGELFF. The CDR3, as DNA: TGTGCCAGCAAGTCACTAGCGGGAGCGAGTACTGGGGGGGAGCTGTTTTTT.

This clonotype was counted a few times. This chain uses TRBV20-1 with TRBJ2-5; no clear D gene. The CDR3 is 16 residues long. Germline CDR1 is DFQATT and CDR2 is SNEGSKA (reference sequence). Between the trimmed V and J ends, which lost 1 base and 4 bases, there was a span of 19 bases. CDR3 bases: TGCAGTGCTAGAGGCCCGGATGAAGGCTTGCCAGAGACCCAGTACTTC. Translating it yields CSARGPDEGLPETQYF.

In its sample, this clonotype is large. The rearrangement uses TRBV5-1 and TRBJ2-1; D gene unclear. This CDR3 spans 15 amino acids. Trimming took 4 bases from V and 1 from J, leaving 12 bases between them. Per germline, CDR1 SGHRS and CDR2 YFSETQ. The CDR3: CASSLDTGSYNEQFF. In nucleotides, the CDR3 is TGCGCCAGCAGCCTAGACACCGGATCCTACAATGAGCAGTTCTTC. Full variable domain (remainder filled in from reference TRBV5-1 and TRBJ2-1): KAGVTQTPRYLIKTRGQQVTLSCSPISGHRSVSWYQQTPGQGLQFLFEYFSETQRNKGNFPGRFSGRQFSNSRSEMNVSTLELGDSALYLCASSLDTGSYNEQFFGPGTRLTVL.

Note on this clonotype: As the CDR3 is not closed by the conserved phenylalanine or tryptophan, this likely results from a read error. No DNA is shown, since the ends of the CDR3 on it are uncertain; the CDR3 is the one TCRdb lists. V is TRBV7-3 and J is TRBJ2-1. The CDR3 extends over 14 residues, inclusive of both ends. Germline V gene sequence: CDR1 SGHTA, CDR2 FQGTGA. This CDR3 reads CASSLAGRHNEQLL.

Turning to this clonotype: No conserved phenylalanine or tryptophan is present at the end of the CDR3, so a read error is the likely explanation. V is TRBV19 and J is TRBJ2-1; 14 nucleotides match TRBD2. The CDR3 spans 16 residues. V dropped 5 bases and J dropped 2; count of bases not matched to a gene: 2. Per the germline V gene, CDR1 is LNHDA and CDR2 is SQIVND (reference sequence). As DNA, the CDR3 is TGTGCCAGTAGTCCGGGACTAGCGGGAGCCTACAATGAGCAGTTCTCC. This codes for CASSPGLAGAYNEQFS.

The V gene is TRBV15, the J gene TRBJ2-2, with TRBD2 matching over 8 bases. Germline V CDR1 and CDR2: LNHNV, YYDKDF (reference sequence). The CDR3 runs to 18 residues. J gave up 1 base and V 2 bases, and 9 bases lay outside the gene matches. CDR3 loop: CATSRPGLVGLNTGELFF. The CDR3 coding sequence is TGTGCCACCAGCAGACCGGGACTAGTGGGGCTGAACACCGGGGAGCTGTTTTTT.

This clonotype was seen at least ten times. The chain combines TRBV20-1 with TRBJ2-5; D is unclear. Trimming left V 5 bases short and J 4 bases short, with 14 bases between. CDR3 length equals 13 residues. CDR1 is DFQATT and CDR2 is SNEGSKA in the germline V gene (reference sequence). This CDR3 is CSAGGFQGETQYF. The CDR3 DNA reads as TGCAGTGCTGGCGGTTTCCAAGGAGAGACCCAGTACTTC.

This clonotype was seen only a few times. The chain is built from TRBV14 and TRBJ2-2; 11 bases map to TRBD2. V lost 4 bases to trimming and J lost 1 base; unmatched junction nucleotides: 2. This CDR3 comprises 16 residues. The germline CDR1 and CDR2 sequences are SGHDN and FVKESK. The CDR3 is CASSRGTSGNTGELFF. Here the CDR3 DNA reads TGTGCCAGCAGCCGAGGGACTAGCGGGAACACCGGGGAGCTGTTTTTT.

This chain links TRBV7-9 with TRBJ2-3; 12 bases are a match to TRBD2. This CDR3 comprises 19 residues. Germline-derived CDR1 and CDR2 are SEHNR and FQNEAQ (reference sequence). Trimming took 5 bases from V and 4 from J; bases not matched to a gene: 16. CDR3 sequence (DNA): TGTGCCAGCAGCCTTACGACTAGCGGGGGCTCTCTTTCCCCAGATACGCAGTATTTT. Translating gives CASSLTTSGGSLSPDTQYF. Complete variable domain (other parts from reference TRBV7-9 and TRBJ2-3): DTGVSQNPRHKITKRGQNVTFRCDPISEHNRLYWYRQTLGQGPEFLTYFQNEAQLEKSRLLSDRFSAERPKGSFSTLEIQRTEQGDSAMYLCASSLTTSGGSLSPDTQYFGPGTRLTVL.

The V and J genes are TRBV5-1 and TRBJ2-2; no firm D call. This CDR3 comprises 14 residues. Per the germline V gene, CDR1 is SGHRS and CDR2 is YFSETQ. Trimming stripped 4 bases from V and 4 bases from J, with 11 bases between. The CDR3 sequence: CASSLTVSTGELFF. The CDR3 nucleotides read TGCGCCAGCAGCCTAACAGTATCCACCGGGGAGCTGTTTTTT. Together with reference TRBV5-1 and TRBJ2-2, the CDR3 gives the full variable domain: KAGVTQTPRYLIKTRGQQVTLSCSPISGHRSVSWYQQTPGQGLQFLFEYFSETQRNKGNFPGRFSGRQFSNSRSEMNVSTLELGDSALYLCASSLTVSTGELFFGEGSRLTVL.

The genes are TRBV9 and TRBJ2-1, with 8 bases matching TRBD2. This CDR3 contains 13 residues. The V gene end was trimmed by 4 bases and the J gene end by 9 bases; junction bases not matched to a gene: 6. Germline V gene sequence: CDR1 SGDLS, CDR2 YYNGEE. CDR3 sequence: CASSPGLEGEQFF. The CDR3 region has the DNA TGTGCCAGCAGCCCGGGACTAGAGGGTGAGCAGTTCTTC.

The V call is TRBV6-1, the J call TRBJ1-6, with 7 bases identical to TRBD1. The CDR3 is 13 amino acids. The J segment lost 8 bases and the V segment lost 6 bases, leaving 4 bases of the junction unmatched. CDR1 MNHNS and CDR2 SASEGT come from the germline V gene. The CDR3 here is CASSRDRDSPLHF. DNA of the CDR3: TGTGCCAGCAGCAGGGACAGAGATTCACCCCTCCACTTT.

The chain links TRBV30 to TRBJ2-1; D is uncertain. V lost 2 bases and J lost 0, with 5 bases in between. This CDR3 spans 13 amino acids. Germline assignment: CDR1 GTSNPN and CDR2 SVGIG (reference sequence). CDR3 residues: CAWSSSSYNEQFF. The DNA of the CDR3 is TGTGCCTGGAGTAGCTCCTCCTACAATGAGCAGTTCTTC.

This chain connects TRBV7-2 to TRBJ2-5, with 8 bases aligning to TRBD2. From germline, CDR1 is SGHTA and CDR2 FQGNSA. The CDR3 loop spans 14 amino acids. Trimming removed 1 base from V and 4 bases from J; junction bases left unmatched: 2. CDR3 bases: TGTGCCAGCAGCTTAGAGAGCGGGAGAGAGACCCAGTACTTC. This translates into CASSLESGRETQYF.

CDR3 nucleotides: TGTGCCAGCGGTAGGTTGGGAAAGGGCGGGGAGCTGTTTTTT. It translates to CASGRLGKGGELFF. The V call is TRBV6-5, the J call TRBJ2-2, with D unclear. Trimming shortened V by 8 bases and J by 7 bases, and 17 bases separated the two germline ends. The CDR3 has 14 amino acids. CDR1 is MNHEY, CDR2 SVGAGI, per germline.

The CDR3 sequence: CASSLYRVDYGYTF. The CDR3 DNA reads TGTGCCAGCAGCTTGTACAGGGTAGACTATGGCTACACCTTC. V and J are TRBV5-5 and TRBJ1-2, with D possibly TRBD1 on 6 matching bases. Germline CDR1 reads SGHKS; CDR2 reads YYEKEE (reference sequence). This CDR3 comprises 14 residues. V was cut by 1 base and J by 3 bases, with 10 bases left in between.

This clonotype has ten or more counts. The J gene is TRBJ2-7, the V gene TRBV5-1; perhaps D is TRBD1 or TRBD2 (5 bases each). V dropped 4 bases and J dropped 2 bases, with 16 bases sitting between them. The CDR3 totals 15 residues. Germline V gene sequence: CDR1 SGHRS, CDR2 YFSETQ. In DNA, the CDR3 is TGCGCCAGCAGCCCCGCGGTGAGGGGTCCCTACGAGCAGTACTTC. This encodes CASSPAVRGPYEQYF.